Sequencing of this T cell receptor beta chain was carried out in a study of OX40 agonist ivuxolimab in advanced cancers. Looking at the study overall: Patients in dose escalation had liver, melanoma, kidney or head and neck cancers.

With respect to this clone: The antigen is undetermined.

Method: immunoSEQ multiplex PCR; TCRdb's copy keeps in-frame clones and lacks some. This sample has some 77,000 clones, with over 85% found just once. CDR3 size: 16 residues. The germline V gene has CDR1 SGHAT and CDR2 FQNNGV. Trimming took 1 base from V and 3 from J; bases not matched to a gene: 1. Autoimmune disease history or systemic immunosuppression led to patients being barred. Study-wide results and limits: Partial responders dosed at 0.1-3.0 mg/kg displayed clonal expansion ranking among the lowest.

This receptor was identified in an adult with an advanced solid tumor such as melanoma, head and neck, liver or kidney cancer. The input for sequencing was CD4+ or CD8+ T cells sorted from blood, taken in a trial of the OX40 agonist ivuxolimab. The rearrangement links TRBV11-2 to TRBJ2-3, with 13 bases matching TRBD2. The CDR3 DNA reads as TGTGCCAGCAGCTTAGGGACTAGCGGGAGAACAGATACGCAGTATTTT. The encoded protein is CASSLGTSGRTDTQYF. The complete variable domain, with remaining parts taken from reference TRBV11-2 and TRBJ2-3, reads EAGVAQSPRYKIIEKRQSVAFWCNPISGHATLYWYQQILGQGPKLLIQFQNNGVVDDSQLPKDRFSAERLKGVDSTLKIQPAKLEDSAVYLCASSLGTSGRTDTQYFGPGTRLTVL.